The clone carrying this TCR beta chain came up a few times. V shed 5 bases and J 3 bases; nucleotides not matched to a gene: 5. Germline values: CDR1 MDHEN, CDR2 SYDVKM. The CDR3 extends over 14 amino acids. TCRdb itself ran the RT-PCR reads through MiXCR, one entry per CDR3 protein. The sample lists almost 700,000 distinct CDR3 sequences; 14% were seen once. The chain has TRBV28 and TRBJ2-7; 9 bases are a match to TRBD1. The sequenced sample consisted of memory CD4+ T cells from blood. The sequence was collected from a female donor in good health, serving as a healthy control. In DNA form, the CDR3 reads TGTGCCAGCAGTGCGGGACAGGGCTTCTACGAGCAGTACTTC. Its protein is CASSAGQGFYEQYF.